This T cell receptor beta chain comes out of a study of blood T cell repertoires in COVID-19 (TCRdb year 2020). General notes on the study: Samples covering the acute and convalescent phases of COVID-19 were provided by collaborators in the United States, Italy and Spain. The prospective study material was composed of cDNA or gDNA derived from T cells, B-cell-depleted T cells, or PBMCs. Subjects who had been exposed to COVID-19, were actively infected with it, or had recovered from it provided the deeply sampled blood TCRbeta repertoires that made up the dataset. A freely available public database, intended as a resource for researchers studying the immune response to SARS-CoV-2, is where the repertoires were released. Samples were obtained from the ongoing ImmuneRACE study (first 160 participants) and from roughly 1,300 subjects provided by 6 global collaborators. A de-identified subject ID, COVID-19 status, age in years and sex were almost always included in the sample metadata. Where HLA class I and class II types were available, the types were taken from metadata supplied by the sample provider, not from assay-based typing. Broad study findings and their caveats: How much clinical and demographic metadata was included differed by source and by participant, and the metadata was provided uncurated.

TCRbeta CDR3 regions were amplified from genomic DNA using the immunoSEQ Assay, a bias-controlled multiplex PCR. In the original analysis: Nucleated cell counts per sample were estimated from amplification of reference gene primers within the assay. Sequence reads were collapsed and filtered to measure the absolute abundance of every unique TCRbeta CDR3 rearrangement. Productive Simpson clonality was computed per sample as the square root of Simpson's diversity index over productive rearrangements. TCRdb holds this immuneACCESS table with in-frame rearrangements only. Some clones are missing; in checked studies, unresolved V genes explain under half, and the rest has no known cause. The D gene and trimming were derived from the DNA, and the V and J assignments and clone size from that table. The sample data list 120,000 or so clones, and about 74% of these were observed just once. 5.5% of the sample is held by the ten biggest clonotypes.

Regarding this clone: It has no known antigen specificity. No base-level quality is on record; no much larger clone is a single base apart.

The collaborating institutions used their own protocols to collect whole blood in K2EDTA tubes. For TCRbeta analysis, collaborators shipped samples as frozen whole blood, isolated PBMCs, or DNA extracted from either of those sample types. Taken from cysteine to phenylalanine, the CDR3 has 18 residues. The sequence is cut down to CDR3 DNA, 54 bases in frame from base 1. The V and J ends are trimmed by 1 base and 1 base, leaving 17 bases between them. CDR1 and CDR2 (MNHNS, SASEGT) derive from the germline V gene. This receptor was obtained from a man aged 55 to 70 with acute or convalescent COVID-19. The sequencing input was peripheral blood. Here the chain combines TRBV6-1 and TRBJ1-5, with the D gene too uncertain to name. The CDR3 protein is CASSEGAGFHMSNQPQHF. Read as DNA, the sequence is TGTGCCAGCAGTGAAGGGGCGGGGTTCCATATGAGCAATCAGCCCCAGCATTTT.